This T cell receptor (beta chain) was captured in a study of T cell changes during pregnancy in multiple sclerosis (dated by TCRdb to between 2018 and 2021). About the investigation overall: Changes in the T cell repertoire over the course of pregnancy were examined in this study in women with multiple sclerosis.

The library was produced with the immunoSEQ multiplex PCR assay. TCRdb's version of the immuneACCESS table is confined to in-frame rearrangements and falls short of the full clone set. An unresolved V gene accounts for under half of the shortfall where checked; the remainder is of unknown origin. The sample table lists about 70,000 clones, around 90% of them with a count of one. The top ten clonotypes cover more than 0.9% of the sample. In regard to this clone: The clone's antigen remains unknown. No per-base quality is available; no much larger clone lies one base away.

The clonotype comes from a female donor with multiple sclerosis, enrolled in a pregnancy study. The sequencing here drew on peripheral blood, taken in the third trimester of pregnancy.

CDR3 protein: CASSVKGQGIQPQHF. The DNA reads as follows: TGTGCCAGCAGTGTAAAAGGACAGGGCATCCAGCCCCAGCATTTT. The V gene is TRBV6-4 and the J gene is TRBJ1-5, with 8 junctional bases fitting TRBD1. The CDR3 spans 15 residues, from the cysteine through the phenylalanine. The CDR3 DNA has 45 bases and is translated from base 1. Reading the germline V gene gives CDR1 MRHNA and CDR2 SNTAGT. Ends trimmed: V by 4 bases, J by 7 bases; bases unmatched to a gene: 9.